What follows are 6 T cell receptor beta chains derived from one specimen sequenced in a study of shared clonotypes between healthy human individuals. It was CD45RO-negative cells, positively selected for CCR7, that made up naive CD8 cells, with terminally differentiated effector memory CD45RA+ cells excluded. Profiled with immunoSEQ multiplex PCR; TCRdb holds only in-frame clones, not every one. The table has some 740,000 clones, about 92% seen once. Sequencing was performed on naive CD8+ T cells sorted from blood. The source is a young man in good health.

The CDR3 protein is CASSPPSGWSPSGDTIYF. CDR3 DNA: TGTGCCAGCAGCCCCCCAAGTGGTTGGAGCCCATCAGGTGACACCATATATTTT. V and J are TRBV11-2 and TRBJ1-3, with D unresolved. There are 18 residues in the CDR3. CDR1 and CDR2 (germline): SGHAT, FQNNGV. V lost 5 bases, J lost 8 bases, and 28 bases lay in between.

In DNA, the CDR3 is TGTGCCAGCAGTTTGGGGCTAGCGTTCGAGACCCAGTACTTC. Protein: CASSLGLAFETQYF. The chain uses TRBV27 and TRBJ2-5; perhaps TRBD2 as D (6 bases). The CDR3 length is 14 residues. V was cut by 3 bases and J by 5 bases, with 13 bases left in between. CDR1 and CDR2 (germline): MNHEY, SMNVEV (reference sequence).

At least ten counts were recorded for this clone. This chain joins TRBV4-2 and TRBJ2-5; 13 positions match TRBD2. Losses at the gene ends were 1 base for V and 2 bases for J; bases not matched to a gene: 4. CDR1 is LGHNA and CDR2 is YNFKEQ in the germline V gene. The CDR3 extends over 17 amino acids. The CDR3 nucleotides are TGTGCCAGCAGCCAAGGGGGACTAGCGGGACCGCAAGAGACCCAGTACTTC. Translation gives CASSQGGLAGPQETQYF.

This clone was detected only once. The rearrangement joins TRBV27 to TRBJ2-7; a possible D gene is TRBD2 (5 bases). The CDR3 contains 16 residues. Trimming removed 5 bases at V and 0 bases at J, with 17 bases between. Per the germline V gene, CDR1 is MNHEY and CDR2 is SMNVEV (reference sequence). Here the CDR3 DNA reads TGTGCCAGCAGTCCTCGTCGAGGGATGAGCTCCTACGAGCAGTACTTC. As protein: CASSPRRGMSSYEQYF.

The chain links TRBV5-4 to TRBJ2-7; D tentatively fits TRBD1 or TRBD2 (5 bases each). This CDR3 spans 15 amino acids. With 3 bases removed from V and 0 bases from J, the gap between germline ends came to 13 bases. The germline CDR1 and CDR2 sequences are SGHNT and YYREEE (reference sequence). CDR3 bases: TGTGCCAGCAGCTCCGGGACCCTCGACTCCTACGAGCAGTACTTC. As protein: CASSSGTLDSYEQYF.

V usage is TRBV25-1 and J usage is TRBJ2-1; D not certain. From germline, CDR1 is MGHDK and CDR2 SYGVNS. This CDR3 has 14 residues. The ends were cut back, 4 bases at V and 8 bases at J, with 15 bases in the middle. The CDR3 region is CASSAQHLADEQFF. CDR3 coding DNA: TGTGCCAGCAGTGCCCAACACTTAGCAGATGAGCAGTTCTTC.